This T cell receptor (beta chain) was obtained from a study of blood T cell repertoires in COVID-19. Profiling relied on immunoSEQ multiplex PCR, and the TCRdb table lists in-frame clones only, not all of them. The sample gives 140,000 or so clones, roughly 90% of which show up once; 1.5% to 2% is in the top ten. This CDR3 region has 17 residues. Germline V gene data show CDR1 as SGHDN and CDR2 as FVKESK. Trimming took 4 bases from V and 2 from J, leaving 17 bases between them. Sequencing was performed on peripheral blood. The TCR was taken from a human donor in a cohort sampled during active COVID-19. The chain uses TRBV14 and TRBJ1-4; D possibly corresponds to TRBD1 (6 bases). The CDR3 bases are TGTGCCAGCAGCCTCAACCAGGGGTGGTCCACTAATGAAAAACTGTTTTTT. This gives the protein CASSLNQGWSTNEKLFF. The variable domain in full, completed from reference TRBV14 and TRBJ1-4, reads EAGVTQFPSHSVIEKGQTVTLRCDPISGHDNLYWYRRVMGKEIKFLLHFVKESKQDESGMPNNRFLAERTGGTYSTLKVQPAELEDSGVYFCASSLNQGWSTNEKLFFGSGTQLSVL.